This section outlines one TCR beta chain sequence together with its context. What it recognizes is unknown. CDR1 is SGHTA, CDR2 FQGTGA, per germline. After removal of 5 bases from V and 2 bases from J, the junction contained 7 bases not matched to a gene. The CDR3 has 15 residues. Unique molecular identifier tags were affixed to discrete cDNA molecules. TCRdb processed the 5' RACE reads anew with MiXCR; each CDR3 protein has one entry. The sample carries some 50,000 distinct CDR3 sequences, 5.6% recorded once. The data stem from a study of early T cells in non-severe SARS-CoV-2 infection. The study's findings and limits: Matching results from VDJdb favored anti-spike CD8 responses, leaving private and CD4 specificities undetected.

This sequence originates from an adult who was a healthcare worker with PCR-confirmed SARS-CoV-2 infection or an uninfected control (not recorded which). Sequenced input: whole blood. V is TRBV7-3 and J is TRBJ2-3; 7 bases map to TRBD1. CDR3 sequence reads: CASSMTGSDTDTQYF. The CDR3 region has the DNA TGTGCCAGCAGCATGACAGGGTCGGACACAGATACGCAGTATTTT.